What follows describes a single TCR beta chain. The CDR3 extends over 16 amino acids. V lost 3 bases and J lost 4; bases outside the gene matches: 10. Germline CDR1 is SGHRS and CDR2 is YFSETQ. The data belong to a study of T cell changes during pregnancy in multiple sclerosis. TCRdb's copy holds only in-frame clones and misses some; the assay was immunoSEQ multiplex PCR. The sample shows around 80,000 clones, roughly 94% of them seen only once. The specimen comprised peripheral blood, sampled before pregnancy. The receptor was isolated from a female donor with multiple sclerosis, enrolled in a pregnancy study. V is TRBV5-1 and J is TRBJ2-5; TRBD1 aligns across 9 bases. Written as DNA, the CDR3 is TGCGCCAGCAGCTACGCGGACAGGGGAGTGGGAGAGACCCAGTACTTC. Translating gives CASSYADRGVGETQYF.